These 11 T cell receptor beta chains were all obtained from the same sample, sequenced in a study of blood T cells in healthy people across ages. PCR was performed a second time for about 7 to 11 cycles using a sample-barcoded 5' primer and a J-beta primer mix. TCRdb re-called the 5' RACE reads with MiXCR, one entry per CDR3 protein. The repertoire consists of 800,000 or so distinct CDR3 sequences, with 25% occurring once and the leading ten covering around 3.6%. These data were also reused for a study on T cells of mothers and their children.

The sequencing sample was made of blood. Receptor source: a boy younger than 18 in good health.

In its sample, this clonotype was seen a few times. The chain couples TRBV18 to TRBJ2-1; 13 nucleotides agree with TRBD2. Losses at the gene ends were 1 base for V and 4 bases for J; bases not matched to a gene: 4. The CDR3 has 17 amino acids. Germline CDR1 is KGHSH and CDR2 is LQKENI. The CDR3 DNA sequence: TGTGCCAGCTCACCACGACTAGCGGGGGGTCCGTACAATGAGCAGTTCTTC. It specifies CASSPRLAGGPYNEQFF.

V usage is TRBV4-1 and J usage is TRBJ1-2; 9 bases are a match to TRBD1. Trimming removed 2 bases from V and 6 bases from J; junction bases left unmatched: 4. This CDR3 region has 14 residues. Germline lookup yields CDR1 MGHRA and CDR2 YSYEKL. The CDR3 coding sequence is TGCGCCAGCAGCCAACCCGGGACAGGGAATGGCTACACCTTC. It is translated as CASSQPGTGNGYTF.

This clonotype was seen more than once but under ten times. The rearrangement joins TRBV6-2 or TRBV6-3 to TRBJ2-3; tentatively, D is TRBD1 (6 bases). Looked up from germline, CDR1 is MNHEY and CDR2 is SVGEGT. CDR3 length equals 13 residues. With 5 bases removed from V and 5 bases from J, the gap between germline ends came to 11 bases. Here the CDR3 reads CASSEDRLDTQYF. In nucleotides, the CDR3 is TGTGCCAGCAGTGAAGACAGGTTAGATACGCAGTATTTT.

This clonotype was counted between two and nine times. The J gene is TRBJ2-5, the V gene TRBV29-1; 11 positions match TRBD2. With the DNA end fitting TRBJ2-7 better, the J assignment may be wrong. Germline CDR1 and CDR2: SQVTM and ANQGSEA. The CDR3 covers 13 residues. In DNA form, the CDR3 reads TGCAGCGTTGAAACTAGCGGGAGACCCGAGCAGTACTTC. This codes for CSVETSGRPEQYF.

The chain carries TRBV6-2 or TRBV6-3 and TRBJ1-5; TRBD1 is a possible D gene (5 bases). The ends were cut back, 6 bases at V and 3 bases at J, with 15 bases in the middle. Per the germline V gene, CDR1 is MNHEY and CDR2 is SVGEGT. This CDR3 spans 15 amino acids. CDR3 in amino acids: CASSSIDSLNQPQHF. CDR3 DNA sequence: TGTGCCAGCAGCTCTATCGACAGTCTCAATCAGCCCCAGCATTTT.

This clonotype was seen only a few times. The chain recombines TRBV6-5 with TRBJ1-2, with D maybe TRBD1 (5 bases). Germline V lookup: CDR1 MNHEY, CDR2 SVGAGI. The ends were cut back, 2 bases at V and 1 base at J, with 8 bases in the middle. The CDR3 extends over 14 amino acids. This CDR3 is CASSYRTYNYGYTF. CDR3 bases: TGTGCCAGCAGTTACCGGACATATAACTATGGCTACACCTTC.

This clonotype was counted only a few times. This chain uses TRBV4-3 with TRBJ1-5; no clear D gene. Between the trimmed V and J ends, which lost 0 bases and 0 bases, there was a span of 3 bases. Germline lookup yields CDR1 LGHNA and CDR2 YSLEER. CDR3 length equals 14 residues. The CDR3 sequence: CASSQDYSNQPQHF. DNA of the CDR3: TGCGCCAGCAGCCAAGACTATAGCAATCAGCCCCAGCATTTT.

This clonotype appeared many times. The rearrangement uses TRBV20-1 and TRBJ1-4, with TRBD1 as a possible D gene (5 bases). The germline V and J ends were trimmed by 1 base and 5 bases, with 14 bases remaining between them. CDR3 size: 15 residues. From germline, CDR1 is DFQATT and CDR2 SNEGSKA (reference sequence). The CDR3 region is CSARGAGGANEKLFF. The CDR3 bases are TGCAGTGCTAGAGGTGCAGGAGGGGCAAATGAAAAACTGTTTTTT.

This clonotype came up a few times. The chain recombines TRBV4-3 with TRBJ1-2; D unclear. The germline gives CDR1 LGHNA, CDR2 YSLEER. The CDR3 loop spans 13 amino acids. Trimming left V 0 bases short and J 8 bases short, with 10 bases between. CDR3 nucleotides: TGCGCCAGCAGCCAAGAAGGGATTGGAGGCTACACCTTC. Encoded protein: CASSQEGIGGYTF.

This clonotype was counted only a few times. The genes are TRBV7-6 and TRBJ1-1, with D hard to call. Germline CDR1 is SGHVS and CDR2 is FNYEAQ. V was trimmed by 5 bases and J by 0 bases, leaving 7 bases between them. This CDR3 is 13 amino acids long. The CDR3 loop is CASSDTLNTEAFF. CDR3 nucleotide sequence: TGTGCCAGCAGCGATACTCTGAACACTGAAGCTTTCTTT.

In its sample, this clonotype was seen a few times. The rearrangement links TRBV12-3 or TRBV12-4 to TRBJ2-1, with D possibly matching TRBD2 (5 bases). The CDR3 is made up of 13 amino acids. With 6 bases removed from V and 2 bases from J, the gap between germline ends came to 8 bases. The CDR3: CASRRVTYNEQFF. The CDR3 DNA follows: TGTGCCAGCAGGAGGGTGACCTACAATGAGCAGTTCTTC.